The rows below give T cell receptor beta chains drawn from one sample of a study of cytomegalovirus exposure and HLA in healthy donors. Repertoires were generated with immunoSEQ multiplex PCR, while TCRdb's copy carries only in-frame clones and drops some. The data hold about 73,000 clones, with roughly 89% observed a single time. Sequenced input: PBMCs. These receptor sequences come from a woman younger than 30 in good health and CMV-seropositive. CDR3s include the opening cysteine and the closing phenylalanine or tryptophan. Each record gives: V gene, J gene, clone size, CDR3 protein. Clone size is given for some rows only: seen once, a few or many times, or a class if the clone is expanded.

TRBV28	TRBJ1-2	NA	CASSFPLQAGIYGYTF
TRBV4-3	TRBJ1-1	NA	CASSQGRTDNTEAFF
TRBV6-4	TRBJ2-1	NA	CASSERGGAYNEQFF
TRBV2	TRBJ1-3	NA	CASSEMGTELGNTIYF
TRBV11-2	TRBJ1-2	NA	CASSSIRDRVKGYGYTF
TRBV18	TRBJ2-1	NA	CASSPRDTMGNEQFF
TRBV11-3	TRBJ2-2	NA	CASSSSGRAAGELFF
TRBV7-9	TRBJ2-1	NA	CASNHGGGSYNEQFF
TRBV7-3	TRBJ2-1	NA	CASSLIGGSSYNEQFF
TRBV7-9	TRBJ2-2	few	CASSSSGTSSYGELFF
TRBV28	NA	NA	CASSFGLAGVSYEQYF
TRBV7-6	TRBJ2-2	NA	CASSLAGGELFF
TRBV9	TRBJ2-2	NA	CASSVSGRMAGELFF
TRBV28	TRBJ1-2	NA	CASSLSFYGYTF
TRBV5-4	TRBJ1-4	NA	CASSLFGRDEKLFF
TRBV6-4	TRBJ1-5	NA	CASSEGPGDSNQPQHF
TRBV18	TRBJ2-2	once	CASSGNRGNTGELFF
TRBV27	TRBJ1-1	NA	CASRGRALAFF
TRBV4-2	TRBJ2-7	NA	CASSPSAGGTYEQYF
TRBV25-1	TRBJ1-1	NA	CASSELGGVNTEAFF
TRBV19	TRBJ1-2	NA	CASSIGLERDRSYGYTF
TRBV7-9	TRBJ2-2	NA	CASSSPAGTGDTGELFF
TRBV4-3	TRBJ2-6	NA	CASSQDPRGSGANVLTF
TRBV29-1	TRBJ1-5	NA	CSVGTGSGQPQHF
TRBV6-1	TRBJ2-7	NA	CASSEPPGSAGGLYEQYF
TRBV5-1	TRBJ1-2	NA	CASSSVTGSTSGYTF